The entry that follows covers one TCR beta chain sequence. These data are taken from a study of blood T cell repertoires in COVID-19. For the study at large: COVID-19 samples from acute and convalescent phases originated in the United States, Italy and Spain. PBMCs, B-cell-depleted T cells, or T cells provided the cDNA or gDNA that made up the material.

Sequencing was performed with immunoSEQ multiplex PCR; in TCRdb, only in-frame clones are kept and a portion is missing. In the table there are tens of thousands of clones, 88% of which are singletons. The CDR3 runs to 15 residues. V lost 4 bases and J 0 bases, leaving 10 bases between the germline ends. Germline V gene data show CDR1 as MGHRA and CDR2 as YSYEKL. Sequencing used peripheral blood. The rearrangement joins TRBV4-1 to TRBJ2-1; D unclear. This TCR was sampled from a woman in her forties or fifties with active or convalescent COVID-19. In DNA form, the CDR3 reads TGCGCCAGCAGCCTCGCTAGTACCTCCTACAATGAGCAGTTCTTC. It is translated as CASSLASTSYNEQFF.